These 26 T cell receptor beta chains were all obtained from the same sample, sequenced in a study of beta chain features in type 1 diabetes. The study's findings and limits: There was a moderate but significant shortening of TCRB CDR3s in all four CD4+ subsets of Type 1 diabetes patients.

Every isolated RNA sample was fully reverse transcribed, so sequencing captured expressed TCRB transcripts. TCRdb's table, derived via immunoSEQ multiplex PCR, lists solely in-frame clones and lacks some. The sample has about 700,000 clones, around an eighth seen once. For these receptors, no antigen is known. Material for sequencing was naive CD4+ T cells from blood. The source of these receptors is a man between 18 and 35 years old with type 1 diabetes.

This clone was counted only a few times. This chain joins TRBV19 and TRBJ1-2, with TRBD1 as a possible D gene (6 bases). This CDR3 is 13 amino acids long. Germline-derived CDR1 and CDR2 are LNHDA and SQIVND (reference sequence). V was trimmed by 6 bases and J by 6 bases, leaving 14 bases between them. Here the CDR3 reads CASSAGTQDGYTF. CDR3 nucleotide sequence: TGTGCCAGTAGCGCAGGGACACAGGATGGCTACACCTTC.

The chain employs TRBV28 and TRBJ2-7; D is unresolved. V was trimmed by 3 bases and J by 6 bases, leaving 6 bases between them. Germline values: CDR1 MDHEN, CDR2 SYDVKM. The CDR3 sequence is 11 residues long. CDR3 nucleotide sequence: TGTGCCAGCAGTTTGGTGGGCGAGCAGTACTTC. Translating it yields CASSLVGEQYF.

This clone appeared a few times. The V and J genes are TRBV19 and TRBJ2-5; 11 positions agree with TRBD2. CDR1 and CDR2 from the germline V gene are LNHDA and SQIVND (reference sequence). V lost 3 bases to trimming and J lost 3 bases; unmatched junction nucleotides: 3. CDR3 size: 15 residues. CDR3 sequence reads: CASSILLAGEETQYF. The CDR3 DNA follows: TGTGCCAGTAGTATCCTACTAGCGGGGGAAGAGACCCAGTACTTC.

The V and J genes are TRBV4-1 and TRBJ1-2; D might be TRBD1 (5 bases). The V end lost 3 bases, the J end lost 7 bases, and 15 bases lay between the germline ends. The CDR3 totals 14 residues. CDR1 is MGHRA and CDR2 is YSYEKL in the germline V gene. The CDR3 DNA is TGCGCCAGCAGCCACCCCCAGGGTAAGGGTGGCTACACCTTC. This encodes CASSHPQGKGGYTF.

In the case of this clone: The same CDR3 also results from other DNA sequences found in this sample. J is TRBJ2-5 and V is TRBV20-1; no definite D call. This CDR3 comprises 10 residues. Trimming took 1 base from V and 5 from J, leaving 2 bases between them. The germline gives CDR1 DFQATT, CDR2 SNEGSKA (reference sequence). CDR3 sequence: CSARVETQYF. The CDR3 region has the DNA TGCAGTGCTAGAGTTGAGACCCAGTACTTC.

The table lists this clone with a few counts. The V call is TRBV4-2, the J call TRBJ2-7, with 9 bases fitting TRBD2. The CDR3 has 17 amino acids. V gave up 0 bases and J gave up 0 bases; unmatched junction bases: 6. Germline V gene sequence: CDR1 LGHNA, CDR2 YNFKEQ. CDR3 in DNA: TGTGCCAGCAGCCAAGATCTGACTAGCGGCGTCTCCTACGAGCAGTACTTC. This sequence encodes CASSQDLTSGVSYEQYF.

This clone occurred a few times. The chain joins TRBV6-5 to TRBJ2-7; 9 bases map to TRBD2. The CDR3 is made up of 14 amino acids. J was trimmed by 2 bases and V by 8 bases; bases with no gene match: 7. Germline V gene lookup returns CDR1 MNHEY and CDR2 SVGAGI. CDR3 sequence reads: CASGASGDTYEQYF. Written as DNA, the CDR3 is TGTGCCAGCGGAGCTAGCGGGGACACCTACGAGCAGTACTTC.

The chain joins TRBV7-9 to TRBJ2-1; a weak D match, TRBD2 (6 bases). V gave up 4 bases and J gave up 0 bases, with 16 bases separating them. Per germline, CDR1 SEHNR and CDR2 FQNEAQ (reference sequence). CDR3 length: 17 amino acids. The CDR3 region has the DNA TGTGCCAGCAGCTCCCGCCGGGGGTACCCCTCCTACAATGAGCAGTTCTTC. As protein: CASSSRRGYPSYNEQFF.

The V gene is TRBV11-2, the J gene TRBJ2-1, with 10 bases identical to TRBD2. Germline-derived CDR1 and CDR2 are SGHAT and FQNNGV. The CDR3 is 14 amino acids. V lost 3 bases and J lost 10; bases outside the gene matches: 6. The CDR3 loop is CASSLIAGGREQFF. The CDR3 DNA reads TGTGCCAGCAGCTTGATAGCGGGGGGAAGGGAGCAGTTCTTC.

The chain recombines TRBV5-1 with TRBJ2-5; D uncertain. The CDR3 extends over 13 amino acids. Germline CDR1 is SGHRS and CDR2 is YFSETQ. V gave up 0 bases and J gave up 4 bases, with 7 bases separating them. The CDR3 region has the DNA TGCGCCAGCAGCTTGGAGGTATTAGAGACCCAGTACTTC. Translation gives CASSLEVLETQYF.

V is TRBV4-1 and J is TRBJ2-1; no reliable D call. CDR1 MGHRA and CDR2 YSYEKL come from the germline V gene. The V and J ends lost 3 bases and 9 bases respectively, with 12 bases between them. The CDR3 spans 13 residues. The chain's CDR3 is CASSQGRVIEQFF. The CDR3 coding sequence is TGCGCCAGCAGCCAGGGCCGGGTCATTGAGCAGTTCTTC.

CDR3 residues: CASSSPLGPQGTGELFF. The CDR3, as DNA: TGTGCCAGCAGTTCCCCCTTGGGACCGCAGGGCACCGGGGAGCTGTTTTTT. V and J are TRBV28 and TRBJ2-2; D could derive from TRBD1 or TRBD2 (5 bases each). Germline V gene sequence: CDR1 MDHEN, CDR2 SYDVKM. V was shortened by 4 bases and J by 4 bases, with 19 bases between the two germline ends. CDR3 size: 17 residues. The whole variable domain, filled in from reference TRBV28 and TRBJ2-2, reads DVKVTQSSRYLVKRTGEKVFLECVQDMDHENMFWYRQDPGLGLRLIYFSYDVKMKEKGDIPEGYSVSREKKERFSLILESASTNQTSMYLCASSSPLGPQGTGELFFGEGSRLTVL.

The chain recombines TRBV6-6 with TRBJ1-2, with D unresolved. The CDR3 is 13 residues long. Looked up from germline, CDR1 is MNHNY and CDR2 is SVGAGI (reference sequence). V was trimmed by 2 bases and J by 5 bases, leaving 9 bases between them. Written as DNA, the CDR3 is TGTGCCAGCAGTTACCGATCGGGGTATGGCTACACCTTC. It yields the protein CASSYRSGYGYTF.

As to this clone: A much more abundant neighbour one base away suggests this may be a read error. The chain employs TRBV11-1 and TRBJ2-3; D unclear. The CDR3 is made up of 11 amino acids. Trimming left V 5 bases short and J 2 bases short, with 2 bases between. The germline CDR1 and CDR2 sequences are SGHAT and FQDESV (reference sequence). Written as DNA, the CDR3 is TGTGCCAGCAGCGACACAGATACGCAGTATTTT. Amino acid sequence: CASSDTDTQYF.

This clone was seen only a few times. This sequence joins TRBV5-1 and TRBJ1-1, with a tentative D call TRBD1 (6 bases). CDR1 is SGHRS, CDR2 YFSETQ, per germline. Trimming cost V 4 bases and J 3 bases, with 16 bases left between them. The CDR3 length is 15 residues. The chain's CDR3 is CASSVGQLEDTEAFF. CDR3 DNA sequence: TGCGCCAGCAGCGTCGGACAGCTCGAGGACACTGAAGCTTTCTTT.

V gene TRBV19 combines with J gene TRBJ1-2; D remains unclear. Germline lookup yields CDR1 LNHDA and CDR2 SQIVND (reference sequence). The CDR3 has 11 residues. Deletions cut 10 bases from V and 4 bases from J, with 10 bases between. The CDR3 is CATGSAYGYTF. The CDR3 coding sequence is TGTGCCACCGGTTCGGCCTATGGCTACACCTTC. Drawing the rest from reference TRBV19 and TRBJ1-2, the complete variable domain is DGGITQSPKYLFRKEGQNVTLSCEQNLNHDAMYWYRQDPGQGLRLIYYSQIVNDFQKGDIAEGYSVSREKKESFPLTVTSAQKNPTAFYLCATGSAYGYTFGSGTRLTVV.

This clone was seen a handful of times. The chain couples TRBV19 to TRBJ2-3, with TRBD1 as a possible D gene (6 bases). CDR3 length: 15 amino acids. Per germline, CDR1 LNHDA and CDR2 SQIVND (reference sequence). The V end lost 5 bases, the J end lost 2 bases, and 14 bases lay between the germline ends. In DNA form, the CDR3 reads TGTGCCAGTAGTCCCAAAAACAGGGCCACAGATACGCAGTATTTT. Encoded protein: CASSPKNRATDTQYF. Full variable domain (outside the CDR3, taken from reference TRBV19 and TRBJ2-3): DGGITQSPKYLFRKEGQNVTLSCEQNLNHDAMYWYRQDPGQGLRLIYYSQIVNDFQKGDIAEGYSVSREKKESFPLTVTSAQKNPTAFYLCASSPKNRATDTQYFGPGTRLTVL.

This clone was observed a few times. The chain employs TRBV10-1 and TRBJ2-1, with a tentative D call TRBD1 (6 bases). V was trimmed by 4 bases and J by 0 bases, leaving 10 bases between them. Looked up from germline, CDR1 is WNHNN and CDR2 is SYGVQD (reference sequence). The CDR3 spans 15 residues. The CDR3 DNA follows: TGCGCCAGCAGTGCGCAGGGGATCTCCTACAATGAGCAGTTCTTC. Amino acids: CASSAQGISYNEQFF.

This chain joins TRBV13 and TRBJ2-7; 9 nucleotides align to TRBD1. CDR1 and CDR2 from the germline V gene are PRHDT and FYEKMQ (reference sequence). The J segment lost 2 bases and the V segment lost 5 bases, leaving 16 bases of the junction unmatched. This CDR3 is 18 amino acids long. CDR3 nucleotides: TGTGCCAGCAGCAATACCCTCCGGGACAGGGAGTCCCCCTACGAGCAGTACTTC. Amino acid sequence: CASSNTLRDRESPYEQYF.

This clone showed up just a few times. The genes are TRBV6-6 and TRBJ2-3; no clear D gene. Looked up from germline, CDR1 is MNHNY and CDR2 is SVGAGI (reference sequence). This CDR3 has 11 residues. Between the trimmed V and J ends, which lost 6 bases and 5 bases, there was a span of 6 bases. The CDR3 DNA follows: TGTGCCAGCAGGAAGGGAGATACGCAGTATTTT. Residues: CASRKGDTQYF.

This clone was picked up a small number of times. The chain joins TRBV7-2 to TRBJ2-3; 9 bases are a match to TRBD2. V lost 4 bases to trimming and J lost 3 bases; unmatched junction nucleotides: 11. Germline CDR1 SGHTA, CDR2 FQGNSA. This CDR3 has 17 amino acids. In DNA form, the CDR3 reads TGTGCCAGCAGCTCTCCCAGTTGGGGACTAGCAACAGATACGCAGTATTTT. Translation gives CASSSPSWGLATDTQYF.

J is TRBJ2-1 and V is TRBV7-6, with 15 bases lining up with TRBD2. The CDR3 consists of 17 residues. The V gene's germline CDR1 is SGHVS and CDR2 FNYEAQ. J was trimmed by 8 bases and V by 0 bases; bases with no gene match: 5. CDR3 in DNA: TGTGCCAGCAGCTTAGCGGGGACTAGCGGGGGGATCTATGAGCAGTTCTTC. Amino acids: CASSLAGTSGGIYEQFF.

Details on this clone: In the same sample, other DNA sequences code for this CDR3. V and J are TRBV18 and TRBJ2-7; D might be TRBD2 (6 bases). This CDR3 is 14 amino acids long. Germline lookup yields CDR1 KGHSH and CDR2 LQKENI. V lost 3 bases, J lost 0 bases, and 9 bases lay in between. CDR3 loop: CASSPGGSSYEQYF. The CDR3 bases are TGTGCCAGCTCACCTGGAGGGAGCTCCTACGAGCAGTACTTC.

This clone was seen a handful of times. The chain recombines TRBV27 with TRBJ2-7, with D possibly being TRBD1 (6 bases). This CDR3 is 15 amino acids long. The germline V and J ends were trimmed by 6 bases and 0 bases, with 15 bases remaining between them. Looked up from germline, CDR1 is MNHEY and CDR2 is SMNVEV (reference sequence). Written as DNA, the CDR3 is TGTGCCAGCAGATTAGCAACAGGGTTCTCCTACGAGCAGTACTTC. Protein product: CASRLATGFSYEQYF.

This clone was recorded a few times. The chain carries TRBV6-1 and TRBJ2-3; 10 positions match TRBD1. The CDR3 runs 15 residues. CDR1 and CDR2 (germline): MNHNS, SASEGT. V was clipped by 5 bases and J by 2 bases; unmatched bases: 4. The CDR3 coding sequence is TGTGCCAGCAGTTTGGGGACAGGGGACACAGATACGCAGTATTTT. Residues: CASSLGTGDTDTQYF.

The chain has TRBV9 and TRBJ2-3, with 8 bases aligning to TRBD2. CDR1 and CDR2 (germline): SGDLS, YYNGEE. The J segment lost 2 bases and the V segment lost 5 bases, leaving 4 bases of the junction unmatched. The length of the CDR3 is 14 residues. In DNA, the CDR3 is TGTGCCAGCAGTAAAGCGGGGGACACAGATACGCAGTATTTT. Protein product: CASSKAGDTDTQYF.